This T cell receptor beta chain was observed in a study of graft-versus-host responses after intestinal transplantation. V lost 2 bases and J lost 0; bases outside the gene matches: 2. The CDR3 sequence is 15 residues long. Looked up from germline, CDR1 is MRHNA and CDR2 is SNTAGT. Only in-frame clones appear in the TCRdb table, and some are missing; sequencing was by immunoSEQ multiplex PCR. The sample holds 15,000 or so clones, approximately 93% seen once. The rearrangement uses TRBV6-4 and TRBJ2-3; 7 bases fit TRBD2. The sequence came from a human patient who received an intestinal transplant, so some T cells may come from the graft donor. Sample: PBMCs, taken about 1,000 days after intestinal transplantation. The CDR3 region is CASSDGAGSTDTQYF. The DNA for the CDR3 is TGTGCCAGCAGTGACGGAGCGGGGAGCACAGATACGCAGTATTTT.